These T cell receptor beta chains were read from a single sample in a study of T cell responses to AZD1222 COVID-19 vaccine. Profiled with immunoSEQ multiplex PCR; TCRdb holds only in-frame clones, not every one. The sample records over 90,000 clones, approximately 87% being singletons. The sequencing here drew on peripheral blood, taken 28 days after the second AZD1222 dose. The receptor source for this set is an adult who received the AZD1222 COVID-19 vaccine. The CDR3 runs from the conserved cysteine through the conserved F or W. D genes are given only for firm matches. Some rows have no size entry. The others give once, few or many, or a class for an expanded clone.

D	size	length	V	J	CDR3	DNA
TRBD1	-	14	TRBV6-5	TRBJ1-2	CASRSTGEGYGYTF	TGTGCCAGCAGGTCGACAGGGGAGGGCTATGGCTACACCTTC
TRBD2	-	15	TRBV6-6	TRBJ2-5	CASSTSAGRSETQYF	TGTGCCAGCAGTACCTCAGCGGGAAGAAGCGAGACCCAGTACTTC
TRBD2	-	15	TRBV11-3	TRBJ2-3	CASSPRLAAPDTQYF	TGTGCCAGCAGCCCCAGACTAGCTGCCCCAGATACGCAGTATTTT
-	few	14	TRBV30	TRBJ1-2	CAWSVPGADYGYTF	TGTGCCTGGAGTGTACCCGGGGCGGACTATGGCTACACCTTC
-	-	15	TRBV28	TRBJ1-3	CASSITAGWENTIYF	TGTGCCAGCAGCATTACCGCGGGGTGGGAAAACACCATATATTTT
-	-	13	TRBV20-1	TRBJ1-4	CSASIQANEKLFF	TGCAGTGCTAGTATCCAGGCTAATGAAAAACTGTTTTTT
-	-	15	TRBV19	TRBJ2-2	CATSWGTGSSGELFF	TGTGCCACCTCGTGGGGAACAGGGTCGAGCGGGGAGCTGTTTTTT
-	-	15	TRBV19	TRBJ2-4	CASSRPGDAKNIQYF	TGTGCCAGTAGTCGACCCGGTGACGCCAAAAACATTCAGTACTTC
-	-	15	TRBV6-5	TRBJ1-1	CASSSVWDPNTEAFF	TGTGCCAGCAGTTCCGTTTGGGATCCGAACACTGAAGCTTTCTTT
-	-	14	TRBV2	TRBJ2-2	CASTPEGDTGELFF	TGTGCCAGCACCCCGGAAGGGGACACCGGGGAGCTGTTTTTT